The entry that follows covers one T cell receptor (beta chain) sequence. Its antigen is unknown. One entry per CDR3 protein, called by TCRdb with MiXCR from the reads. The table includes more than 650,000 distinct CDR3 sequences, 35% to 40% detected once. This sample is part of a study of T cell repertoires in cytomegalovirus infection. Study context: Matching HLA type and CMV infection were both indicated by public TCR beta signatures.

Germline lookup yields CDR1 MNHNY and CDR2 SVGAGI (reference sequence). Trimming stripped 1 base from V and 2 bases from J, with 9 bases between. The CDR3 contains 14 residues. Study-wide results and limits: Summed public TCR beta family frequency identified CMV carriers bearing the relevant HLA. Ex vivo responses were dominated by HLA-C-restricted CMV-specific TCR beta clonotypes.

The sequence was collected from a human donor in good health (CMV status not recorded). Some clones in this sample may be carry-over from other donors' samples. This sequence joins TRBV6-6 and TRBJ2-7; no reliable D call. Specimen: PBMCs. The CDR3 DNA reads TGTGCCAGCAGTTACTACGGCGGAGCCTACGAGCAGTACTTC. Its protein is CASSYYGGAYEQYF.